This T cell receptor (beta chain) was retrieved from a study of metastatic and nonmetastatic thyroid tumors. About the study: Repertoires from blood and tumor or nodule tissue of malignant and benign thyroid patients were compared.

TCRdb re-called the PCR reads via MiXCR. This table has just under 8,000 clones, about 25% appearing once. All patients reached thyroid surgery having received no treatment beforehand. On this clone itself: Its antigen is not known.

Notes on the study in general: Significantly higher TCR beta diversity was reportedly seen in malignant thyroid tumors than benign nodules, in blood and tumor.

CDR3 length equals 17 residues. Germline CDR1 reads SGHAT; CDR2 reads FQNNGV. V lost 3 bases and J lost 6, with 21 bases in between. The chain uses TRBV11-2 and TRBJ2-1, with a tentative D call TRBD2 (6 bases). The source material was adjacent normal tissue. The TCR sequence derives from a female donor with papillary thyroid cancer or a benign thyroid nodule (not recorded which). Some clones in this sample may be carry-over from other donors' samples. CDR3 nucleotides: TGTGCCAGCAGCTTCTGGGCTCGGGACTCCAGGTGCAATGAGCAGTTCTTC. Translation: CASSFWARDSRCNEQFF.